Listed below are T cell receptor beta chains from one sample, sequenced in a study of Graves' ophthalmopathy and Graves' hyperthyroidism. One entry per CDR3 protein results from TCRdb running MiXCR on the multiplex PCR reads. The data show hundreds of thousands of distinct CDR3 sequences, with about 20% seen just once and roughly 6.9% held by the top ten. Sequenced sample: peripheral blood. These receptors were obtained from a woman younger than 30 with stable Graves' hyperthyroidism. Some clones in this sample may be carry-over from other donors' samples. Each CDR3 is given with its conserved first and last residue.

v_gene: TRBV30; CDR3aa: CAWRRAGQNSPLHF
v_gene: TRBV4-1; CDR3aa: CASSQEPGGRDAFF
v_gene: TRBV7-8; CDR3aa: CASSLTGQGASPLHF
v_gene: TRBV6-1; CDR3aa: CASSPGTLGSYGYTF
v_gene: TRBV12-3/TRBV12-4; CDR3aa: CASRRSRGGFSDTQYF
v_gene: TRBV12-3/TRBV12-4; CDR3aa: CASSLGPGTGEYEQYF
v_gene: TRBV5-1; CDR3aa: CASSLGENLMAFF
v_gene: TRBV12-5; CDR3aa: CASGLDGAWYGYTF
v_gene: TRBV6-5; CDR3aa: CASSYSLPGTGYNQPQHF
v_gene: TRBV12-3/TRBV12-4; CDR3aa: CASSLTSEQYF
v_gene: TRBV6-1; CDR3aa: CASTLGTNQPQHF
v_gene: TRBV6-1; CDR3aa: CASSAKDRGLTDTQYF
v_gene: TRBV10-3; CDR3aa: CAIKLGVGQETQYF